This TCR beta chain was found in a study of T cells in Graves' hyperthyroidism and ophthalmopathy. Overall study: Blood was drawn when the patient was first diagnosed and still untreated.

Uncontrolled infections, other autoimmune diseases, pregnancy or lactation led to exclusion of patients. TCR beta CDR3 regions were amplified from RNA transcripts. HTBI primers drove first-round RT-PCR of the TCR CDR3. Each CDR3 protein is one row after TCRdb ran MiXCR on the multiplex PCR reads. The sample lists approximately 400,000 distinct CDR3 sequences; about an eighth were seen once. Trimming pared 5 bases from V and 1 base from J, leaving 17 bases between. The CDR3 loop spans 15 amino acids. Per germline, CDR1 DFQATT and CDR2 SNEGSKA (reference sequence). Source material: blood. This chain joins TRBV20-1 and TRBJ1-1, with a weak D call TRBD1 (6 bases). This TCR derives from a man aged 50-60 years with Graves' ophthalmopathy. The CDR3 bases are TGCAGTGCTGGGGGGCCTAGGTTGGAGAACACTGAAGCTTTCTTT. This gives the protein CSAGGPRLENTEAFF.